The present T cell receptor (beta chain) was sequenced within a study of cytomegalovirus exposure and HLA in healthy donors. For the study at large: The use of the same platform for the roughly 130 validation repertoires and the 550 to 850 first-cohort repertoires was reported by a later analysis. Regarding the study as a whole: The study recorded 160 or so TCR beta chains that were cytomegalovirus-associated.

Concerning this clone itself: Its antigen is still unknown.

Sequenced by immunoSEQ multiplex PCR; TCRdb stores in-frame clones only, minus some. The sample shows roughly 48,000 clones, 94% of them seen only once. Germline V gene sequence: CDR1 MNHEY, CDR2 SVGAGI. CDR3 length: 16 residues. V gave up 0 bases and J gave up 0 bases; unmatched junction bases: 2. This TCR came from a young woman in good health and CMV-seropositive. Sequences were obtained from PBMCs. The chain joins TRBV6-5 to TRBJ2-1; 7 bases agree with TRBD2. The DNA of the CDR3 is TGTGCCAGCAGTTACTCAGGCGGGAGCTCCTACAATGAGCAGTTCTTC. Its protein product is CASSYSGGSSYNEQFF.